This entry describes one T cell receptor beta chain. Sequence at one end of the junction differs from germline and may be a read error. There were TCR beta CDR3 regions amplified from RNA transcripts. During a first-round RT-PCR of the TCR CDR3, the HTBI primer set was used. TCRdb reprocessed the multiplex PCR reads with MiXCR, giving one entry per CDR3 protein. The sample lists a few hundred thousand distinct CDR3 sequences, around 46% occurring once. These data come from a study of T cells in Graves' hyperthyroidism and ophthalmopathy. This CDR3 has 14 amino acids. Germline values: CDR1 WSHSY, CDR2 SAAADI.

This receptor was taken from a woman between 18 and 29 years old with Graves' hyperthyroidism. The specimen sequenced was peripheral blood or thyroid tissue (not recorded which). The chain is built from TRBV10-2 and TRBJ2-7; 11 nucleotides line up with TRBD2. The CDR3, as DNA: TGCGCCAGCAGTGAGACTAGCGGGAGCTACGGGCAGTACTTC. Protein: CASSETSGSYGQYF.